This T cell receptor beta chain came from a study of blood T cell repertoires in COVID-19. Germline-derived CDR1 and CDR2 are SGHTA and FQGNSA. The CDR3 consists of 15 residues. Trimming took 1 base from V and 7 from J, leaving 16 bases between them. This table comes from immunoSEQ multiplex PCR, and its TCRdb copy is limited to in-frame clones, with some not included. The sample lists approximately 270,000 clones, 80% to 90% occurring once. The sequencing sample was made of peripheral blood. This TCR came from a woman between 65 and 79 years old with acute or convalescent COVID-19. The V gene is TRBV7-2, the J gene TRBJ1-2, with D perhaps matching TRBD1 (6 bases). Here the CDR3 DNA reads TGTGCCAGCAGCTTAGGTCGGCAGGGGCTCAGTGGCTACACCTTC. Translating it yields CASSLGRQGLSGYTF.